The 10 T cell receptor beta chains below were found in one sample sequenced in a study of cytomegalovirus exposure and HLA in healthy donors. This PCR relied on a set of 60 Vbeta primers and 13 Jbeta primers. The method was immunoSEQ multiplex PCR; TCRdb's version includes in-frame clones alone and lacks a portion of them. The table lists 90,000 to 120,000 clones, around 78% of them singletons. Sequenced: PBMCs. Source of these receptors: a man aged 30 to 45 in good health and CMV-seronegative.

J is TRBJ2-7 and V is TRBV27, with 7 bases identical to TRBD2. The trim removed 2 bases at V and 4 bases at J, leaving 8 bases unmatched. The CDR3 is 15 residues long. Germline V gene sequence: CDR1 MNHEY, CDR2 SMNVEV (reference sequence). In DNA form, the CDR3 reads TGTGCCAGCAGTTTACCAACCGTAGCGGGTTACGAGCAGTACTTC. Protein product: CASSLPTVAGYEQYF.

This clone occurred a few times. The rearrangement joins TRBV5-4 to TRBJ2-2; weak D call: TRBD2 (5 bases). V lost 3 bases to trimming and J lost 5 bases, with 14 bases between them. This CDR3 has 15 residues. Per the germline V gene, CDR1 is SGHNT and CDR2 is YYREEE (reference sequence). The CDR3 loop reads CASSSAATGTGELFF. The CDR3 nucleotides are TGTGCCAGCAGCTCCGCGGCAACGGGGACCGGGGAGCTGTTTTTT. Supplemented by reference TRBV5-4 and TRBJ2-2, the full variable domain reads ETGVTQSPTHLIKTRGQQVTLRCSSQSGHNTVSWYQQALGQGPQFIFQYYREEENGRGNFPPRFSGLQFPNYSSELNVNALELDDSALYLCASSSAATGTGELFFGEGSRLTVL.

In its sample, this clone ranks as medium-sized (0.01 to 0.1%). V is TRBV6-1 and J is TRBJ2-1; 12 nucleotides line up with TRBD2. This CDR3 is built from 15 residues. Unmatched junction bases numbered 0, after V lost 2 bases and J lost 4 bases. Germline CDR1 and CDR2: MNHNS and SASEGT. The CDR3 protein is CASSELAGGYNEQFF. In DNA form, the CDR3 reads TGTGCCAGCAGTGAACTAGCGGGGGGGTACAATGAGCAGTTCTTC.

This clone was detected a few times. CDR3 coding DNA: TGTGCCAGCACCGAAGGCGGAGCGATGGGCTATGGCTACACCTTC. This codes for CASTEGGAMGYGYTF. The chain recombines TRBV2 with TRBJ1-2; D gene uncertain. V lost 7 bases and J lost 4, with 19 bases in between. This CDR3 comprises 15 residues. The germline V gene encodes CDR1 SNHLY and CDR2 FYNNEI.

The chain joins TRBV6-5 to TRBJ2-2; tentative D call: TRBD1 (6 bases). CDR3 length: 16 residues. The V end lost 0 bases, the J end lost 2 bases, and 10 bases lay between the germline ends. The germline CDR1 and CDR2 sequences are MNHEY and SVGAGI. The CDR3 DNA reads TGTGCCAGCAGTTACTCGTTGGACAGAAACACCGGGGAGCTGTTTTTT. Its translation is CASSYSLDRNTGELFF.

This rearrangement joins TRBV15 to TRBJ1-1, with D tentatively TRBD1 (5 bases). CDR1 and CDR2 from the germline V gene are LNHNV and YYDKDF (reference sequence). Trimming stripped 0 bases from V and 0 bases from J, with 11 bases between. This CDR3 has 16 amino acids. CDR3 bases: TGTGCCACCAGCAGAGATCCCGGGGGACTGAACACTGAAGCTTTCTTT. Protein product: CATSRDPGGLNTEAFF.

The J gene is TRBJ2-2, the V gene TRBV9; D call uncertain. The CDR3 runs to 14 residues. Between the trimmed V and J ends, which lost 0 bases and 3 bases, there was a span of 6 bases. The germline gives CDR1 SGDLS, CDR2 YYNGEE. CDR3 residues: CASSVVADTGELFF. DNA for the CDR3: TGTGCCAGCAGCGTAGTAGCTGACACCGGGGAGCTGTTTTTT.

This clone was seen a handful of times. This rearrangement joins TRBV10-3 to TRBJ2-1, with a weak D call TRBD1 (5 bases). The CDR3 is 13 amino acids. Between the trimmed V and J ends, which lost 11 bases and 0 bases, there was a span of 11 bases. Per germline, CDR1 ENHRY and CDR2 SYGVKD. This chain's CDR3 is CASGPISYNEQFF. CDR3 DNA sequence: TGTGCCTCAGGGCCTATCTCCTACAATGAGCAGTTCTTC.

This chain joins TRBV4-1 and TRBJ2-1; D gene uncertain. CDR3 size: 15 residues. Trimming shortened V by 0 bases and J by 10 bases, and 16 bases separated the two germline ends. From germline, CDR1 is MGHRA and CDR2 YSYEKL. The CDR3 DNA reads TGCGCCAGCAGCCAAGACATTAGCCCGAGAAACGAGCAGTTCTTC. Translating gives CASSQDISPRNEQFF.

The CDR3 reads CASSDSFRVGLNTEAFF. The DNA of the CDR3 is TGTGCCAGCAGTGACTCATTCAGGGTAGGCCTGAACACTGAAGCTTTCTTT. This rearrangement joins TRBV6-4 to TRBJ1-1; a weak D match, TRBD1 (5 bases). The CDR3 totals 17 residues. CDR1 is MRHNA and CDR2 is SNTAGT in the germline V gene. V was cut by 0 bases and J by 0 bases, with 14 bases left in between.